The next 17 T cell receptor beta chains were all read from a single sample in a study of shared clonotypes between healthy human individuals. Clones were read by immunoSEQ multiplex PCR, and TCRdb kept only the in-frame ones, dropping some. The table shows 490,000 or so clones, with about 79% occurring only once. Source material: PBMCs. The receptors were gathered from a woman in her 40s in good health. Some clones in this sample may be carry-over from other donors' samples.

This chain's CDR3 is CASSLEAVGETQYF. CDR3 in DNA: TGTGCCAGCAGTTTAGAGGCTGTCGGAGAGACCCAGTACTTC. The V call is TRBV27, the J call TRBJ2-5; D is unclear. The V gene's germline CDR1 is MNHEY and CDR2 SMNVEV (reference sequence). The CDR3 is 14 amino acids. V lost 2 bases, J lost 4 bases, and 11 bases lay in between.

This clone was recorded once. The CDR3 nucleotides are TGTGCCAGCAGTCATTGGACGGAAAAACCTGAAGCTTTCTTT. Encoded protein: CASSHWTEKPEAFF. The V and J genes are TRBV28 and TRBJ1-1, with unresolved D. There are 14 residues in the CDR3. Per germline, CDR1 MDHEN and CDR2 SYDVKM. V was cut by 5 bases and J by 6 bases, with 16 bases left in between.

The J gene is TRBJ1-2, the V gene TRBV6-1; the match to TRBD1 covers 9 bases. This CDR3 spans 13 amino acids. The J segment lost 6 bases and the V segment lost 5 bases, leaving 4 bases of the junction unmatched. CDR1 is MNHNS, CDR2 SASEGT, per germline. In nucleotides, the CDR3 is TGTGCCAGCAGTTCTCGGACAGGGGATGGCTACACCTTC. Protein: CASSSRTGDGYTF.

This clone was recorded only once. The rearrangement joins TRBV4-2 to TRBJ2-1; 7 nucleotides match TRBD2. Losses at the gene ends were 2 bases for V and 2 bases for J; bases not matched to a gene: 3. The CDR3 covers 15 residues. CDR1 is LGHNA and CDR2 is YNFKEQ in the germline V gene. This CDR3 reads CASSQNGGTYNEQFF. CDR3 in DNA: TGTGCCAGCAGCCAAAACGGGGGGACCTACAATGAGCAGTTCTTC.

Remarks on this clone: Other DNA variants within this sample encode the same CDR3. This chain connects TRBV2 to TRBJ1-1, with D uncertain. The germline V gene encodes CDR1 SNHLY and CDR2 FYNNEI. CDR3 size: 11 residues. Deletions cut 6 bases from V and 4 bases from J, with 6 bases between. The CDR3 DNA reads as TGTGCCAGCAGAGAGAGCACTGAAGCTTTCTTT. Its translation: CASRESTEAFF.

The V and J genes are TRBV19 and TRBJ2-5; 9 bases map to TRBD1. In germline, CDR1 is LNHDA, CDR2 SQIVND (reference sequence). V lost 4 bases, J lost 5 bases, and 2 bases stayed unmatched. The CDR3 sequence is 13 residues long. The CDR3 DNA sequence: TGTGCCAGTAGTACACAGGGGGCCGAGACCCAGTACTTC. Protein product: CASSTQGAETQYF. Supplemented by reference TRBV19 and TRBJ2-5, the full variable domain reads DGGITQSPKYLFRKEGQNVTLSCEQNLNHDAMYWYRQDPGQGLRLIYYSQIVNDFQKGDIAEGYSVSREKKESFPLTVTSAQKNPTAFYLCASSTQGAETQYFGPGTRLLVL.

A remark on this clone: The junction and the germline gene differ at one end; a read error may be behind it. V is TRBV11-1 and J is TRBJ1-1; 9 bases line up with TRBD1. The CDR3 spans 15 residues. Germline CDR1 is SGHAT and CDR2 is FQDESV (reference sequence). The CDR3 here is CASSLRTGGGTEALF. The CDR3 DNA reads as TGTGCCAGCAGCTTACGCACAGGGGGCGGCACTGAAGCTCTCTTT.

This chain links TRBV29-1 with TRBJ1-1; TRBD1 is a possible D gene (6 bases). Germline V gene sequence: CDR1 SQVTM, CDR2 ANQGSEA. This CDR3 comprises 11 residues. Trimming took off 2 bases at V and 8 bases at J, with 9 bases between the two ends. The CDR3 DNA is TGCAGCGTTGAAATTGGACAGGAAGCTTTCTTT. Encoded protein: CSVEIGQEAFF.

This clone was counted only a few times. Given a much more abundant clone one base away, this may be a read error. This chain uses TRBV7-9 with TRBJ1-1; D perhaps matches TRBD1 (6 bases). The CDR3 runs to 14 residues. Germline values: CDR1 SEHNR, CDR2 FQNEAQ (reference sequence). Trimming took 5 bases from V and 0 from J, leaving 10 bases between them. CDR3 bases: TGTGCCAGCAGCCCGACAGGCGTGAACACTGAAGCTTTCTTT. This codes for CASSPTGVNTEAFF.

The V gene is TRBV6-5, the J gene TRBJ2-3; D ambiguous. From germline, CDR1 is MNHEY and CDR2 SVGAGI. Between the trimmed V and J ends, which lost 0 bases and 0 bases, there was a span of 10 bases. The CDR3 covers 16 residues. CDR3 in amino acids: CASSYSADTSTDTQYF. Here the CDR3 DNA reads TGTGCCAGCAGTTACTCGGCGGATACTAGCACAGATACGCAGTATTTT.

This chain uses TRBV28 with TRBJ2-7; unclear D gene. Germline V lookup: CDR1 MDHEN, CDR2 SYDVKM. The CDR3 has 16 residues. V dropped 5 bases and J dropped 7 bases, with 24 bases sitting between them. CDR3 residues: CASSPSGAHDLLEQYF. Here the CDR3 DNA reads TGTGCCAGCAGTCCCTCCGGAGCCCACGACCTCTTAGAGCAGTACTTC.

The chain uses TRBV18 and TRBJ2-3; D might be TRBD1 (5 bases). Germline loops: CDR1 KGHSH, CDR2 LQKENI. V was clipped by 0 bases and J by 1 base, with 8 bases between them. The CDR3 runs to 15 residues. CDR3 coding DNA: TGTGCCAGCTCACCACCGGGGCGGCGCACAGATACGCAGTATTTT. Residues: CASSPPGRRTDTQYF.

J is TRBJ2-1 and V is TRBV6-5; 10 bases match TRBD2. Per the germline V gene, CDR1 is MNHEY and CDR2 is SVGAGI. The ends lost 7 bases at V and 6 bases at J; junction bases unmatched: 3. The CDR3 runs 13 residues. The CDR3 DNA follows: TGTGCCAGCAACTTAGCGGGAGGCAATGAGCAGTTCTTC. It specifies CASNLAGGNEQFF.

This clone occurred once. The V and J genes are TRBV27 and TRBJ1-2, with a tentative D call TRBD1 (5 bases). The CDR3 extends over 15 amino acids. Trimming took 2 bases from V and 4 from J, leaving 14 bases between them. Germline CDR1 and CDR2: MNHEY and SMNVEV (reference sequence). DNA for the CDR3: TGTGCCAGCAGTTTAAGTTCGGGGCGGATCTATGGCTACACCTTC. Amino acid sequence: CASSLSSGRIYGYTF.

This clone has just one count. The gene calls are TRBV7-2 and TRBJ2-5; D unresolved. The V and J ends lost 4 bases and 4 bases respectively, with 10 bases between them. The CDR3 runs to 13 residues. Germline CDR1 and CDR2: SGHTA and FQGNSA. The CDR3 bases are TGTGCCAGCAGCTGGAAATGGGGAGAGACCCAGTACTTC. Translated: CASSWKWGETQYF. The whole variable domain, remainder taken from reference TRBV7-2 and TRBJ2-5, is GAGVSQSPSNKVTEKGKDVELRCDPISGHTALYWYRQSLGQGLEFLIYFQGNSAPDKSGLPSDRFSAERTGGSVSTLTIQRTQQEDSAVYLCASSWKWGETQYFGPGTRLLVL.

The count of this clone is one. This chain connects TRBV27 to TRBJ2-5; 10 positions match TRBD1. Germline CDR1 MNHEY, CDR2 SMNVEV (reference sequence). Losses at the gene ends were 5 bases for V and 5 bases for J; bases not matched to a gene: 8. The CDR3 has 15 amino acids. CDR3 DNA: TGTGCCAGCAGTCCGTGGGACAGGGGTATGGAGACCCAGTACTTC. Amino acid sequence: CASSPWDRGMETQYF.

This clone was seen a few times. J is TRBJ2-3 and V is TRBV19; the D is unclear. Germline CDR1 LNHDA, CDR2 SQIVND (reference sequence). CDR3 size: 13 residues. Trimming stripped 11 bases from V and 2 bases from J, with 14 bases between. This CDR3 is CAAKGTYTDTQYF. The CDR3 DNA reads as TGTGCCGCCAAGGGAACGTACACAGATACGCAGTATTTT.